This T cell receptor (beta chain) was sequenced for a study of blood T cells in healthy people across ages. In this sample, this clonotype turned up a few times. CDR1 and CDR2 from the germline V gene are MNHEY and SVGEGT. The length of the CDR3 is 15 residues. The V gene end was trimmed by 6 bases and the J gene end by 6 bases; junction bases not matched to a gene: 9. A second PCR of about 6 to 11 cycles used a sample-barcoded 5' primer and a J-beta primer mix. TCRdb recomputed calls from the 5' RACE reads with MiXCR, one row per CDR3 protein. The sample has 800,000 or so distinct CDR3 sequences, 25% seen once. The sample was also linked to a second study, of T cells of mothers and their children. Per that study: The analysis detected no persistent microchimeric T cell clones.

The V and J genes are TRBV6-2 or TRBV6-3 and TRBJ2-1; 9 bases fit TRBD2. Specimen: blood. The sequence came from a boy between 10 and 17 years old in good health. CDR3 DNA: TGTGCCAGCAGCCTACACCAGCGGGAGGTCAATGAGCAGTTCTTC. Protein: CASSLHQREVNEQFF.